One sample yielded the 14 T cell receptor beta chains listed below, sequenced in a study of post-analysis software for immune sequencing data. Findings of the study overall: Among roughly five TRBV segments more frequent in patients than controls were TRBV5-6, TRBV5-1 and TRBV20-1.

Libraries were made from TCR beta cDNA, and they carried unique molecular identifiers. TCRdb re-derived calls from the PCR reads in MiXCR, one entry per CDR3 protein. The profile shows about 820,000 distinct CDR3 sequences, around 53% of them singletons. Their antigen targets remain unknown. The source material was blood. The source of these receptors is a girl aged 5 to 17 with multiple sclerosis.

There are a few counts of this clonotype. The chain uses TRBV5-1 and TRBJ2-7; 7 bases are shared with TRBD1. This CDR3 spans 15 amino acids. Germline trimming cut 1 base from V and 4 bases from J; bases unmatched to any gene: 8. Germline loops: CDR1 SGHRS, CDR2 YFSETQ. The CDR3 region has the DNA TGCGCCAGCAGCTTGTCGACAGGGAAGTCTTACGAGCAGTACTTC. It translates to CASSLSTGKSYEQYF.

Only a few counts were recorded for this clonotype. The chain employs TRBV20-1 and TRBJ2-5, with D unclear. V lost 2 bases and J 2 bases, leaving 6 bases between the germline ends. This CDR3 has 12 residues. Per germline, CDR1 DFQATT and CDR2 SNEGSKA (reference sequence). The CDR3 reads CSARMGQETQYF. CDR3 DNA: TGCAGTGCTAGAATGGGGCAAGAGACCCAGTACTTC.

This clonotype came up a few times. The chain is built from TRBV29-1 and TRBJ1-2, with a tentative D call TRBD1 (5 bases). In germline, CDR1 is SQVTM, CDR2 ANQGSEA. The CDR3 totals 13 residues. Trimming removed 7 bases at V and 4 bases at J, with 16 bases between. The CDR3 DNA is TGCAGCGGGCTCGGGACGGATGCCTATGGCTACACCTTC. This translates into CSGLGTDAYGYTF.

The genes are TRBV5-1 and TRBJ2-7, with D maybe TRBD1 (6 bases). V was cut by 3 bases and J by 2 bases, with 21 bases left in between. Germline V lookup: CDR1 SGHRS, CDR2 YFSETQ. This CDR3 region has 17 residues. CDR3 DNA: TGCGCCAGCAGCTGGGGGCCCCGGGCAGGGAACACCTACGAGCAGTACTTC. The encoded protein is CASSWGPRAGNTYEQYF.

The CDR3 sequence: CASSTGLNEQFF. Written as DNA, the CDR3 is TGTGCCAGCAGTACGGGCCTGAATGAGCAGTTCTTC. The genes are TRBV27 and TRBJ2-1; D is uncertain. The CDR3 has 12 residues. Germline V gives CDR1 MNHEY, CDR2 SMNVEV (reference sequence). With 5 bases removed from V and 7 bases from J, the gap between germline ends came to 9 bases.

This clonotype showed up just a few times. The rearrangement joins TRBV7-3 to TRBJ2-1; D possibly uses TRBD1 or TRBD2 (5 bases each). Germline V gene sequence: CDR1 SGHTA, CDR2 FQGTGA. CDR3 length: 19 amino acids. The V end lost 1 base, the J end lost 5 bases, and 24 bases lay between the germline ends. Here the CDR3 DNA reads TGTGCCAGCAGCTTAATAGCAGGTCTCTTACCGGGACCCCACAATGAGCAGTTCTTC. Its translation: CASSLIAGLLPGPHNEQFF.

The rearrangement links TRBV27 to TRBJ1-5; D remains unclear. Per germline, CDR1 MNHEY and CDR2 SMNVEV (reference sequence). V was cut by 3 bases and J by 5 bases, with 17 bases left in between. The CDR3 totals 16 residues. The DNA of the CDR3 is TGTGCCAGCAGTTTCATTTCAGGAGCAGGCGATCAGCCCCAGCATTTT. Its protein is CASSFISGAGDQPQHF.

This rearrangement joins TRBV9 to TRBJ2-3; possibly TRBD2 for D (6 bases). CDR1 and CDR2 (germline): SGDLS, YYNGEE. This CDR3 has 15 residues. V dropped 1 base and J dropped 5 bases, with 14 bases sitting between them. CDR3 nucleotides: TGTGCCAGCAGCGTAATTGGCGGGGTGATAGATACGCAGTATTTT. This gives the protein CASSVIGGVIDTQYF.

V usage is TRBV5-1 and J usage is TRBJ2-3; 8 nucleotides match TRBD2. The CDR3 has 18 amino acids. Germline CDR1 SGHRS, CDR2 YFSETQ. V was clipped by 0 bases and J by 6 bases; unmatched bases: 15. The CDR3 region has the DNA TGCGCCAGCAGCTTGGTAGGTGGCAGCGGGAGTCCGTTTGATACGCAGTATTTT. Translated: CASSLVGGSGSPFDTQYF.

This chain links TRBV5-1 with TRBJ1-1, with D perhaps matching TRBD1 (6 bases). CDR1 is SGHRS, CDR2 YFSETQ, per germline. V lost 2 bases to trimming and J lost 4 bases, with 15 bases between them. This CDR3 has 15 residues. The CDR3, as DNA: TGCGCCAGCAGCTTCGGGGGGGGCTATGGCACTGAAGCTTTCTTT. Its protein is CASSFGGGYGTEAFF. The full variable domain, completed using reference TRBV5-1 and TRBJ1-1, is KAGVTQTPRYLIKTRGQQVTLSCSPISGHRSVSWYQQTPGQGLQFLFEYFSETQRNKGNFPGRFSGRQFSNSRSEMNVSTLELGDSALYLCASSFGGGYGTEAFFGQGTRLTVV.

The J gene is TRBJ2-7, the V gene TRBV5-1, with 10 bases lining up with TRBD1. The V segment lost 2 bases and the J segment 2 bases; nucleotides outside the gene matches: 4. Germline values: CDR1 SGHRS, CDR2 YFSETQ. This CDR3 contains 15 residues. In nucleotides, the CDR3 is TGCGCCAGCAGCTTCGGGACAGGGGACCCCTACGAGCAGTACTTC. Amino acids: CASSFGTGDPYEQYF.

This clonotype has only a few counts. The V and J genes are TRBV29-1 and TRBJ2-3; D may be TRBD1 (5 bases). V lost 5 bases to trimming and J lost 4 bases, with 16 bases between them. The CDR3 is made up of 14 amino acids. The V gene's germline CDR1 is SQVTM and CDR2 ANQGSEA. The CDR3 region is CSVQGQGNPDTQYF. CDR3 nucleotides: TGCAGCGTTCAGGGTCAAGGTAATCCAGATACGCAGTATTTT.

As concerns this clonotype: A read error may produce the germline difference seen at one junction end. The DNA for the CDR3 is TGCAGTGGCCTTCACGGGGGCACAGGTACGCAGTATTTT. Translating gives CSGLHGGTGTQYF. The gene calls are TRBV29-1 and TRBJ2-3; either TRBD1 or TRBD2 may supply D (6 bases each). Germline V gene sequence: CDR1 SQVTM, CDR2 ANQGSEA. The CDR3 consists of 13 residues.

J is TRBJ2-1 and V is TRBV10-3, with 8 bases identical to TRBD1. The ends lost 6 bases at V and 8 bases at J; junction bases unmatched: 15. This CDR3 spans 16 amino acids. Germline values: CDR1 ENHRY, CDR2 SYGVKD. The CDR3 here is CAIRASGGQGPDEQFF. As DNA, the CDR3 is TGTGCCATCAGAGCCTCAGGGGGCCAGGGTCCGGATGAGCAGTTCTTC.